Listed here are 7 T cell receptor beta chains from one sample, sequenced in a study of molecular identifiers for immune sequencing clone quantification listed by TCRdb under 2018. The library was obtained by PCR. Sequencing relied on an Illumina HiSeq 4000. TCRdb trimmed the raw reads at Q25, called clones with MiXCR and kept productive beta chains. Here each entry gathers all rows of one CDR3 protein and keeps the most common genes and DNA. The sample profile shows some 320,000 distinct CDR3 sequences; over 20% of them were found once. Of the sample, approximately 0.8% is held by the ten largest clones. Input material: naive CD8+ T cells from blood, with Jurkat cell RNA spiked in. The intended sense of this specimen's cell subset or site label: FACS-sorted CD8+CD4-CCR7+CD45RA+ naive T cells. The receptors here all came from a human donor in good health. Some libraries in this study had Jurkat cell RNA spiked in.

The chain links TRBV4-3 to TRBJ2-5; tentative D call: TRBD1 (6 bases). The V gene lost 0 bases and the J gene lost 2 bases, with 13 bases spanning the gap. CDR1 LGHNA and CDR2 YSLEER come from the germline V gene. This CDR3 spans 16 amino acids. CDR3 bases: TGCGCCAGCAGCCAAGAGGCCTGGGACAAGCAAGAGACCCAGTACTTC. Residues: CASSQEAWDKQETQYF.

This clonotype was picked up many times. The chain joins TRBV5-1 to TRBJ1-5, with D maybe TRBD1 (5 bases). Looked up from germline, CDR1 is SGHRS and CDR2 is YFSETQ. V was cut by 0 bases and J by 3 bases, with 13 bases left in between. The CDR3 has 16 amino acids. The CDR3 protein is CASSLVLGETNQPQHF. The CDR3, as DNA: TGCGCCAGCAGCTTGGTTCTAGGGGAGACCAATCAGCCCCAGCATTTT.

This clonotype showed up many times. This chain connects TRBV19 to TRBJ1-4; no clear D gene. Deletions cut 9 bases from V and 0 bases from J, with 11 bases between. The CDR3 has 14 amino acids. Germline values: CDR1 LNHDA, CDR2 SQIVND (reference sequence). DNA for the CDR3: TGTGCCAGCCGCGTTGTGGCAACTAATGAAAAACTGTTTTTT. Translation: CASRVVATNEKLFF.

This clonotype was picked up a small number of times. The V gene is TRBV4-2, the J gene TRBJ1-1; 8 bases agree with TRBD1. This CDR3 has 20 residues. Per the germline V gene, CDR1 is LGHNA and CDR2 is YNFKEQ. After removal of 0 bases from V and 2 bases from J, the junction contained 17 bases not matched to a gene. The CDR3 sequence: CASSQDWGQTGGWGNTEAFF. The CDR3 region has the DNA TGTGCCAGCAGCCAAGATTGGGGACAAACAGGGGGATGGGGCAACACTGAAGCTTTCTTT.

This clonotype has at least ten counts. For the CDR3, the DNA is TGTGCCAGCAGTTCGACTAGCGGGAGTGATACGCAGTATTTT. Translating gives CASSSTSGSDTQYF. This sequence joins TRBV6-5 and TRBJ2-3; 12 positions agree with TRBD2. The CDR3 contains 14 residues. V shed 4 bases, J shed 6 bases, and the junction held 2 bases outside the gene matches. Germline CDR1 MNHEY, CDR2 SVGAGI.

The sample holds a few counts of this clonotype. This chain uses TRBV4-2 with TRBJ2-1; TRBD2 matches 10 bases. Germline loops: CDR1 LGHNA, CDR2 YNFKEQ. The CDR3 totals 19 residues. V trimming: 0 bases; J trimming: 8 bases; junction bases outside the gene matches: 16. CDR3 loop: CASSQELGSGGAGIYEQFF. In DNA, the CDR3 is TGTGCCAGCAGCCAAGAGCTGGGAAGCGGGGGGGCGGGGATCTATGAGCAGTTCTTC.

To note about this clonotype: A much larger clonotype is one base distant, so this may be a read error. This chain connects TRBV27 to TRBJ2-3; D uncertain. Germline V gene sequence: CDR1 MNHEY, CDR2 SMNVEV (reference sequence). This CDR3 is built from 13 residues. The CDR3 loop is CVSSETPADTQYF. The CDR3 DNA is TGTGTCAGCAGTGAAACCCCCGCAGATACGCAGTATTTT.